This TCR beta chain stems from a study of cytomegalovirus exposure and HLA in healthy donors. Overall study results and limits: CMV serostatus was the sole immune exposure data available. Per published accounts, TCR beta sequences correctly predicted the HLA-A and HLA-B alleles of most subjects. Reportedly, diagnosis of cytomegalovirus status by the classifier showed high specificity and sensitivity. Listed as cytomegalovirus-associated were roughly 180 TCR beta chains.

It was with 60 Vbeta and 13 Jbeta primers that the PCR ran. TCRdb's copy holds only in-frame clones and misses some; the assay was immunoSEQ multiplex PCR. The sample data list 150,000 or so clones. Turning to this clone: Its cognate antigen is unknown.

Germline CDR1 SGHAT, CDR2 FQNNGV. The V end was cut by 0 bases, the J end by 2 bases, with 17 bases between. The CDR3 covers 18 residues. The sample consisted of PBMCs. The receptor's source is a man younger than 30 in good health and CMV-seronegative. The chain has TRBV11-2 and TRBJ2-1, with D possibly matching TRBD2 (5 bases). CDR3 sequence reads: CASSLDREPLVTYNEQFF. Written as DNA, the CDR3 is TGTGCCAGCAGCTTAGATCGGGAACCTCTGGTGACCTACAATGAGCAGTTCTTC. Full variable domain (outside the CDR3, taken from reference TRBV11-2 and TRBJ2-1): EAGVAQSPRYKIIEKRQSVAFWCNPISGHATLYWYQQILGQGPKLLIQFQNNGVVDDSQLPKDRFSAERLKGVDSTLKIQPAKLEDSAVYLCASSLDREPLVTYNEQFFGPGTRLTVL.